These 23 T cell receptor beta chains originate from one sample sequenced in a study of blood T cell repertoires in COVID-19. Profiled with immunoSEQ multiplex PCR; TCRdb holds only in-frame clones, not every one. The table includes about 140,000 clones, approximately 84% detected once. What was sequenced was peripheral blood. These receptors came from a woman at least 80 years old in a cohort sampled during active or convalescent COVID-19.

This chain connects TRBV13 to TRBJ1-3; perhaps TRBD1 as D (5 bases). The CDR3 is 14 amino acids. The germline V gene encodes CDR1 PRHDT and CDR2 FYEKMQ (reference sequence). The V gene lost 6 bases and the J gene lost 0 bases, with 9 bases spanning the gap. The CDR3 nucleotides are TGTGCCAGCAGAACAGGTTACTCTGGAAACACCATATATTTT. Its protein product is CASRTGYSGNTIYF.

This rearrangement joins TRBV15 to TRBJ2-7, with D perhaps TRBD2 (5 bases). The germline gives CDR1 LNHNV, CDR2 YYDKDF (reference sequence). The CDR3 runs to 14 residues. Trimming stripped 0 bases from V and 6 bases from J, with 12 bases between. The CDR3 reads CATSRDRGSGEQYV. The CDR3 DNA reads TGTGCCACCAGCAGAGATAGAGGGTCCGGCGAGCAGTACGTC.

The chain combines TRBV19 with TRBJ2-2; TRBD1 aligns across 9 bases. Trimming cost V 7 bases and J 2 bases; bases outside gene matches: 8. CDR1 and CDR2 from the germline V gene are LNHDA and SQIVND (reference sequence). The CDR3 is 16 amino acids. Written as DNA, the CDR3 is TGTGCCAGTAATTACCCGGGACAGGGCAACACCGGGGAGCTGTTTTTT. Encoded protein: CASNYPGQGNTGELFF. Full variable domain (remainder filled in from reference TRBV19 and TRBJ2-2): DGGITQSPKYLFRKEGQNVTLSCEQNLNHDAMYWYRQDPGQGLRLIYYSQIVNDFQKGDIAEGYSVSREKKESFPLTVTSAQKNPTAFYLCASNYPGQGNTGELFFGEGSRLTVL.

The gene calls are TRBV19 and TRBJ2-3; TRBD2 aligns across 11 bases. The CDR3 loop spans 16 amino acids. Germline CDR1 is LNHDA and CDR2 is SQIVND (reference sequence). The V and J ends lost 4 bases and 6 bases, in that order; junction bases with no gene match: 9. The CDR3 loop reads CASSTKTSGGIDTQYF. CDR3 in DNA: TGTGCCAGTAGTACTAAAACTAGCGGGGGTATTGATACGCAGTATTTT.

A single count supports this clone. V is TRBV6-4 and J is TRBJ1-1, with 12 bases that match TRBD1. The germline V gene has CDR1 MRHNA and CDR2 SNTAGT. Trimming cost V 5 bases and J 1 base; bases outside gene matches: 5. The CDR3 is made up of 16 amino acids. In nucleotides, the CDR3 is TGTGCCAGCAGTCCCCGGGACAGGGGGCGGAACACTGAAGCTTTCTTT. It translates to CASSPRDRGRNTEAFF.

For the CDR3, the DNA is TGTGCCACCAGCAGAGATAGTAACACCATATATTTT. Protein sequence: CATSRDSNTIYF. This chain links TRBV15 with TRBJ1-3; D is undetermined. Looked up from germline, CDR1 is LNHNV and CDR2 is YYDKDF (reference sequence). V was shortened by 0 bases and J by 7 bases, with 4 bases between the two germline ends. The CDR3 sequence is 12 residues long.

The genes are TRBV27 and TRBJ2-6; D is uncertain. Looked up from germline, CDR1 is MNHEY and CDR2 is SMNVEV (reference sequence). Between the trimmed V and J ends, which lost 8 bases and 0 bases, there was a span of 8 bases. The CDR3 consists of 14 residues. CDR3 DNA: TGTGCCAGCTGTTCGTACTCTGGGGCCAACGTCCTGACTTTC. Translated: CASCSYSGANVLTF.

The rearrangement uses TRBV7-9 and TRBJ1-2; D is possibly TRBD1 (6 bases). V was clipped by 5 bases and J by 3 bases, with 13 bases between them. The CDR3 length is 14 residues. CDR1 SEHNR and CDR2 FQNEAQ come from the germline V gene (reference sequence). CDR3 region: CASSQDSRYYGYTF. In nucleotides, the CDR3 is TGTGCCAGCAGCCAGGACAGTCGATACTATGGCTACACCTTC.

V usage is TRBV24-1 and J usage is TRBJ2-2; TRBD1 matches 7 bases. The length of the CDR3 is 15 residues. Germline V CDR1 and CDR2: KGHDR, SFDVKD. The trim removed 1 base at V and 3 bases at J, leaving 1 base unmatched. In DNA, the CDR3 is TGTGCCACCAGTGATTTTCAGGGGGACACCGGGGAGCTGTTTTTT. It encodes CATSDFQGDTGELFF.

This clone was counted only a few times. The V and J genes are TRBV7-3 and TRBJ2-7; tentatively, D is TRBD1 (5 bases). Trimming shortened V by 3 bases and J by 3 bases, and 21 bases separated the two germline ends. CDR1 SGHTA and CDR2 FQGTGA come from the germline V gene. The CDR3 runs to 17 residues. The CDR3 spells CASSFVPGSEILYEQYV. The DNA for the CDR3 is TGTGCCAGCAGCTTCGTCCCAGGGTCAGAAATTCTCTACGAGCAGTACGTC.

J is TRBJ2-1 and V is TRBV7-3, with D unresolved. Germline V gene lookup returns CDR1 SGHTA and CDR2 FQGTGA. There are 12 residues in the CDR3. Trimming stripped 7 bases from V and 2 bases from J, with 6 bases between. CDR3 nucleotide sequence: TGTGCCAGCATACAGACCTACAATGAGCAGTTCTTC. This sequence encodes CASIQTYNEQFF. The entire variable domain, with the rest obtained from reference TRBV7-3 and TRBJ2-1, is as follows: GAGVSQTPSNKVTEKGKYVELRCDPISGHTALYWYRQSLGQGPEFLIYFQGTGAADDSGLPNDRFFAVRPEGSVSTLKIQRTERGDSAVYLCASIQTYNEQFFGPGTRLTVL.

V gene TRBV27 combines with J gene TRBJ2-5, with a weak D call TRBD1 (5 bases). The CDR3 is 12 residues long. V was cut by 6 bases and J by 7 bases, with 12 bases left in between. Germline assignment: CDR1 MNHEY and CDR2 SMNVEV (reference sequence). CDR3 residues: CASSRAWGTQYF. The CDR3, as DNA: TGTGCCAGCAGCAGGGCGTGGGGGACCCAGTACTTC.

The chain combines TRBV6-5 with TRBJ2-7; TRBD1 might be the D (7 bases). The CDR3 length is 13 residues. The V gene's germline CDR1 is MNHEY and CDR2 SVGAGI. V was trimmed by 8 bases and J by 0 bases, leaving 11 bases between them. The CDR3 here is CASGGTDSYEQYF. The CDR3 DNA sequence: TGTGCCAGCGGAGGGACAGACTCCTACGAGCAGTACTTC.

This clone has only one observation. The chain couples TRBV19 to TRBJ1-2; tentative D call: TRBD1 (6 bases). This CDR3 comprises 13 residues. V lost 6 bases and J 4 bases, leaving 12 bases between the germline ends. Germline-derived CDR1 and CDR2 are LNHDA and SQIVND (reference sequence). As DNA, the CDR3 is TGTGCCAGTAGGTCAGACAGGACCTATGGCTACACCTTC. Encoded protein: CASRSDRTYGYTF.

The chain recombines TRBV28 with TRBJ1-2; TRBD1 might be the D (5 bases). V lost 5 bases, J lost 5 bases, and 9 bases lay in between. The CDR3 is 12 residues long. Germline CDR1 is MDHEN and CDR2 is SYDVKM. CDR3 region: CASSLRQYGYTF. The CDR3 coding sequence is TGTGCCAGCAGTCTTCGACAGTATGGCTACACCTTC.

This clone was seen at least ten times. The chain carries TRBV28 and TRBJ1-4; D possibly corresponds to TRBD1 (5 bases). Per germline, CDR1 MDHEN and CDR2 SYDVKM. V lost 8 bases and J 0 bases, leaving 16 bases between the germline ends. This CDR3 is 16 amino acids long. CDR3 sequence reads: CASAGGVWATNEKLFF. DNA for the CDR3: TGTGCCAGCGCGGGGGGGGTGTGGGCAACTAATGAAAAACTGTTTTTT. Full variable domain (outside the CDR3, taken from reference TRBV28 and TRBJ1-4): DVKVTQSSRYLVKRTGEKVFLECVQDMDHENMFWYRQDPGLGLRLIYFSYDVKMKEKGDIPEGYSVSREKKERFSLILESASTNQTSMYLCASAGGVWATNEKLFFGSGTQLSVL.

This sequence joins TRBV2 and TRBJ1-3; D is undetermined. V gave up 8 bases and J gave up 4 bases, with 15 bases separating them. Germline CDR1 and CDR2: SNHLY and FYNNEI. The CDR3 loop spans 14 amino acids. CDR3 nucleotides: TGTGCCAGCCTGTCAACTCTATTCGGAAACACCATATATTTT. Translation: CASLSTLFGNTIYF.

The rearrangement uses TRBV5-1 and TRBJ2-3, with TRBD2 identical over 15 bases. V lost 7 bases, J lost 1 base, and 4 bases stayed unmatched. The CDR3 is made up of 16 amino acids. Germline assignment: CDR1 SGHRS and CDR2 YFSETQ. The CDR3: CASPGTSGGRTDTQYF. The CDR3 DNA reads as TGCGCCAGCCCCGGGACTAGCGGGGGGCGCACAGATACGCAGTATTTT.

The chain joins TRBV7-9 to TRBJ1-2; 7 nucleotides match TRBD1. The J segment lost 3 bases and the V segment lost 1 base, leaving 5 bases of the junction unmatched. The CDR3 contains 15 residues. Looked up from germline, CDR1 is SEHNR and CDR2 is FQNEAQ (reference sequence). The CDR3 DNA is TGTGCCAGCAGCTTAGAGGACAGGCCGCACTATGGCTACACCTTC. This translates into CASSLEDRPHYGYTF.

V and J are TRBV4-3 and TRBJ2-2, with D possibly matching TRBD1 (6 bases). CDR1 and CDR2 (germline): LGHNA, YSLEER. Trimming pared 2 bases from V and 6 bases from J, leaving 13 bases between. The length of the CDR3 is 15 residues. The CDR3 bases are TGCGCCAGCAGCCAAAACAGGGTATTCGCCGGGGAGCTGTTTTTT. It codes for CASSQNRVFAGELFF.

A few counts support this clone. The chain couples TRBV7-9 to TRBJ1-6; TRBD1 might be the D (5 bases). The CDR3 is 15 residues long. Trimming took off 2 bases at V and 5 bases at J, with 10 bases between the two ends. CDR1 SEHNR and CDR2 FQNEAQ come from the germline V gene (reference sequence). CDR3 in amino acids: CASSLRQFDNSPLHF. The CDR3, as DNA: TGTGCCAGCAGCTTACGACAGTTCGATAATTCACCCCTCCACTTT.

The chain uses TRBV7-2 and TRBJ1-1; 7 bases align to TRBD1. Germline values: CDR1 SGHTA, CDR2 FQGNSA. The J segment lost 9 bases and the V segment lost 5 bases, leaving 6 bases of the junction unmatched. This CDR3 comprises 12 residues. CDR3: CASSRQGRKAFF. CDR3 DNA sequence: TGTGCCAGCAGCAGACAGGGAAGAAAAGCTTTCTTT.

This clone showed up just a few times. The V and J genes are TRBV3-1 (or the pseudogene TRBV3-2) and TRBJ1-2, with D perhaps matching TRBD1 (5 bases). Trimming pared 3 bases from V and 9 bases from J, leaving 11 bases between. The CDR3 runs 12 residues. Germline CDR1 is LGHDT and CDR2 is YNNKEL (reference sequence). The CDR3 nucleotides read TGTGCCAGCAGCCACTCAGGGAAAAGCTACACCTTC. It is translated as CASSHSGKSYTF.